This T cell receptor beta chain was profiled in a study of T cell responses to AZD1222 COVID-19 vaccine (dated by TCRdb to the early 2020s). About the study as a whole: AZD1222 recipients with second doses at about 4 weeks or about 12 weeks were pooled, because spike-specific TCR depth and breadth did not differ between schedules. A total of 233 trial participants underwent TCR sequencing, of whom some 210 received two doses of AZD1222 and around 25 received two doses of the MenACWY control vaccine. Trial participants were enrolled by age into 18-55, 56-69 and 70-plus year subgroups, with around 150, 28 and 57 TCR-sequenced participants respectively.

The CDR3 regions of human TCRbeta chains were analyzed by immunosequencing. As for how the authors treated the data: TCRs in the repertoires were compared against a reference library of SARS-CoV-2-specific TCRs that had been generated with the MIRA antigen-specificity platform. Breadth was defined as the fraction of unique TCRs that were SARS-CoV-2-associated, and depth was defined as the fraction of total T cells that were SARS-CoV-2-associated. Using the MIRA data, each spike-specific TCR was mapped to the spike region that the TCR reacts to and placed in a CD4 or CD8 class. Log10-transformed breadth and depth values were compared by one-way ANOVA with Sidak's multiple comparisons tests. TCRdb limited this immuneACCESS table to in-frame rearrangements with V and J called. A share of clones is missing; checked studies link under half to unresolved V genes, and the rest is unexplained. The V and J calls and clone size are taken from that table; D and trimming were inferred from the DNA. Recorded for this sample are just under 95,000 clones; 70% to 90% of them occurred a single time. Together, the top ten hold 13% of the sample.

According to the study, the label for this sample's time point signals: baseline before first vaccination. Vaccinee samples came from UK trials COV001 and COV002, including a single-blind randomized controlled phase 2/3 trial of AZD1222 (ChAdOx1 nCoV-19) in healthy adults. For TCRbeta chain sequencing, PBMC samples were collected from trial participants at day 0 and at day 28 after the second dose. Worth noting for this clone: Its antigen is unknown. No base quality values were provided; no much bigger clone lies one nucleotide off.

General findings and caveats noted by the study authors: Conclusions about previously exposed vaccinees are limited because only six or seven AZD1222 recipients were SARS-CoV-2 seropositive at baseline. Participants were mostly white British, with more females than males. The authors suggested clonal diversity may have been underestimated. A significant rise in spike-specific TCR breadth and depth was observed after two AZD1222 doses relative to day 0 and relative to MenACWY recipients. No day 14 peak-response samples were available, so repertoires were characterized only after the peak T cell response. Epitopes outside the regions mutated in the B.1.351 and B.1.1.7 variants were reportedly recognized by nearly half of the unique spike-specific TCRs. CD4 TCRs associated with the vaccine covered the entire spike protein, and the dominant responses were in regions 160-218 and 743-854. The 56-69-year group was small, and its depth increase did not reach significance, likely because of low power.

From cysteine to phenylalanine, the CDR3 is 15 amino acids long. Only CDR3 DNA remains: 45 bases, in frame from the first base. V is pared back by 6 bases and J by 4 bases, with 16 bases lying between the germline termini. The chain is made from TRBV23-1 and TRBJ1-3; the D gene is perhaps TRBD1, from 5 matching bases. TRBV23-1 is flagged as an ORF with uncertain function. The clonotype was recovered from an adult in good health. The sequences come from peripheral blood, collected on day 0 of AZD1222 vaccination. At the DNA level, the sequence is TGCGCCAGCAGCCCCGGTGGGGGTTCCGGAAACACCATATATTTT. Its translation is CASSPGGGSGNTIYF.